These T cell receptor beta chains were read from a single sample in a study of patients and donors after allogeneic stem cell transplantation. TCRdb re-analysed the RT-PCR reads in MiXCR, keeping a single row per CDR3 protein. The sample carries about 410,000 distinct CDR3 sequences, approximately 16% recorded once. Sequencing was carried out using blood, either unsorted or a sorted T cell fraction (not recorded which). Receptors were obtained from a human donor who was either an allogeneic HSCT recipient or a stem cell or donor lymphocyte infusion donor (not recorded which). It is not recorded whose cells these are; they may come from a transplant donor. Each CDR3 is given with its conserved first and last residue. A D gene is named only where the DNA matches it firmly. Clone size, where shown, is once, few, many, or a class for clones that have expanded.

>.|TRBV5-6|TRBJ1-1|.
TGTGCCAGCAGCTTGACAGTTTCCGTAGTCACTGAAGCTTTCTTT
CASSLTVSVVTEAFF
>.|TRBV5-6|TRBJ2-4|TRBD2
TGTGCCAGCAGCTTGGATGCTGGCGGGAGAGCGAAAAACATTCAGTACTTC
CASSLDAGGRAKNIQYF
>few|TRBV9|TRBJ1-1|TRBD1
TGTGCCAGCAGCGCAGTGAGCCAGGGGGGAACTGAAGCTTTCTTT
CASSAVSQGGTEAFF
>.|TRBV7-2|TRBJ2-1|.
TGTGCCAGCAGCTTAGCAGGGCAGGGTTTGAATGAGCAGTTCTTC
CASSLAGQGLNEQFF
>few|TRBV9|TRBJ2-3|TRBD2
TGTGCCAGCAGCGTAGTAGCGGGGAGCACAGATACGCAGTATTTT
CASSVVAGSTDTQYF
>.|TRBV12-3/TRBV12-4|TRBJ1-2|.
TGTGCCAGCAGTTTAGTCCGGGACACATCTAACTATGGCTACACCTTC
CASSLVRDTSNYGYTF
>.|TRBV12-3/TRBV12-4|TRBJ2-5|.
TGTGCCAGCAGCCCACTCGGGGCCGTCGAGACCCAGTACTTC
CASSPLGAVETQYF
>few|TRBV21-1|TRBJ1-1|.
TGTGCCAGCAGCGGTCGGCACTTGAACACTGAAGCTTTCTTT
CASSGRHLNTEAFF
>few|TRBV6-2/TRBV6-3|TRBJ1-5|.
TGTGCCAGCAGTCACCCCAATCAGCCCCAGCATTTT
CASSHPNQPQHF
>many|TRBV6-6|TRBJ2-4|TRBD1
TGTGCCAGCACCCCCGGACAGGGAAACATTCAGTACTTC
CASTPGQGNIQYF
>few|TRBV25-1|TRBJ1-2|.
TGTGCCAGCAGTGGTTGGGGGGCAAGTGGCTACACCTTC
CASSGWGASGYTF
>few|TRBV7-7|TRBJ2-5|TRBD1
TGTGCCAGTTCACTTAGGGGGCGGCTGGTCGAAGAGACCCAGTACTTC
CASSLRGRLVEETQYF
>.|TRBV5-8|TRBJ2-1|TRBD1
TGTGCCAGCAGCGCGACAGGGTACGCCGGGAATGAGCAGTTCTTC
CASSATGYAGNEQFF
>few|TRBV5-1|TRBJ1-2|TRBD1
TGCGCCAGCAGCTCCGGTGACAGGGCGAACTATGGCTACACCTTC
CASSSGDRANYGYTF
>.|TRBV3-1|TRBJ2-5|.
TGTGCCAGCAGCCCGAGACCGACATTTAAGGGCCAAGAGACCCAGTACTTC
CASSPRPTFKGQETQYF
>few|TRBV20-1|TRBJ1-5|TRBD1
TGCAGTGCTCTCCGGGACAGGGCGAATCAGCCCCAGCATTTT
CSALRDRANQPQHF
>.|TRBV15|TRBJ2-2|TRBD2
TGTGCCACCAGCAGAGAACGCCCGGGACTAGCGGGAGGGGAGCTGTTTTTT
CATSRERPGLAGGELFF
>few|TRBV11-2|TRBJ2-5|TRBD1
TGTGCCAGCAGCTGGGGGACAGGGGTTCGAGAGACCCAGTACTTC
CASSWGTGVRETQYF
>few|TRBV7-2|TRBJ2-2|.
TGTGCCAGCAGCTTAGTGGGGGGAAACGGGGAGCTGTTTTTT
CASSLVGGNGELFF
>.|TRBV7-2|TRBJ2-7|.
TGTGCCAGCAGCGCACAGGGCCACGAGCAGTACTTC
CASSAQGHEQYF
>few|TRBV6-2/TRBV6-3|TRBJ1-1|TRBD1
TGTGCCAGCAGTTACCCGGACAGGGATGAAGCTTTCTTT
CASSYPDRDEAFF
>few|TRBV7-6|TRBJ2-2|.
TGTGCCAGCAGCCCAAGGAACCTGAACACCGGGGAGCTGTTTTTT
CASSPRNLNTGELFF
>few|TRBV12-3/TRBV12-4|TRBJ1-5|.
TGTGCCAGCAGTCAAACTAGGGGGGATGGCAATCAGCCCCAGCATTTT
CASSQTRGDGNQPQHF
>few|TRBV29-1|TRBJ2-3|TRBD2
TGCAGCGTTGACGGCGGGAGGGCAGATACGCAGTATTTT
CSVDGGRADTQYF
>.|TRBV6-5|TRBJ1-2|TRBD1
TGTGCCAGCAGTTACGGGACAGGGGCCTATGGCTACACCTTC
CASSYGTGAYGYTF
>.|TRBV14|TRBJ2-1|.
TGTGCCAGCAGTCGAAAGTCTGGGGGGCTCTACAATGAGCAGTTCTTC
CASSRKSGGLYNEQFF
>.|TRBV6-5|TRBJ1-2|.
TGTGCCAGCAGTTACTCGGACACCAACTATGGCTACACCTTC
CASSYSDTNYGYTF
>many|TRBV5-1|TRBJ2-3|.
TGCGCCAGCAGCCAGGGACTGGAGACGCCGCAGTATTTT
CASSQGLETPQYF
>many|TRBV24-1|TRBJ2-7|TRBD1
TGTGCCACCAGTGGCGGACAGGGGGGTTACGAGCAGTACTTC
CATSGGQGGYEQYF
>few|TRBV24-1|TRBJ1-1|.
TGTGCCACCAGTGATGCGCTCCAGGGTAGAGGAGAGGAGAACACTGAAGCTTTCTTT
CATSDALQGRGEENTEAFF
>.|TRBV12-3/TRBV12-4|TRBJ1-2|.
TGTGCCAGCAGTTTCGGGGGAAAAGGCTACACCTTC
CASSFGGKGYTF
>.|TRBV7-3|TRBJ1-2|.
TGTGCCAGCAGCTCCGGACGGACCCCTAACTATGGCTACACCTTC
CASSSGRTPNYGYTF
>.|TRBV18|TRBJ1-3|.
TGTGCCAGCTCACCTCTGGGTCCCAATATCATCTCTGGAAACACCATATATTTT
CASSPLGPNIISGNTIYF
>many|TRBV25-1|TRBJ1-5|.
TGTGCCAGCAGTGTACAGAATCAGCCCCAGCATTTT
CASSVQNQPQHF
>few|TRBV7-9|TRBJ2-2|.
TGTGCCAGCAGCTTAGCTCGGCAGGGATACAGGGAGCTGTTTTTT
CASSLARQGYRELFF
>.|TRBV12-3/TRBV12-4|TRBJ2-7|.
TGTGCCAGCAGTCCGCCGGTCGGTTCCTACGAGCAGTACTTC
CASSPPVGSYEQYF
>few|TRBV5-6|TRBJ2-2|TRBD2
TGTGCCAGCAGCGTTAGCGGGTCCAGGACCGGGGAGCTGTTTTTT
CASSVSGSRTGELFF
>few|TRBV19|TRBJ2-1|.
TGTGCCAGTAGCCAGCTTTTCAATGAGCAGTTCTTC
CASSQLFNEQFF
>.|TRBV12-3/TRBV12-4|TRBJ2-1|TRBD2
TGTGCCAGCAGCTTAGCGGGAGTGGGCAATGAGCAGTTCTTC
CASSLAGVGNEQFF
>few|TRBV12-3/TRBV12-4|TRBJ1-1|.
TGTGCCAGCACCCTTTATCAGTGGAGGGCTGAAGCTTTCTTT
CASTLYQWRAEAFF
>.|TRBV2|TRBJ1-2|.
TGTGCCAGCGGGTTTCGGGCCCCTGGCTACACCTTC
CASGFRAPGYTF
>few|TRBV4-1|TRBJ2-3|.
TGCGCCAGCAGCCAAGGCCCAGGACGGACTATCACAGATACGCAGTATTTT
CASSQGPGRTITDTQYF
>few|TRBV19|TRBJ1-1|.
TGTGCCAGTAAGACGGAATTTGAGCGGGGCACTGAAGCTTTCTTT
CASKTEFERGTEAFF
>many|TRBV20-1|TRBJ2-3|TRBD2
TGCAGTGCTATCCAGCGGGAGGGCACAGATACGCAGTATTTT
CSAIQREGTDTQYF
>.|TRBV2|TRBJ1-5|.
TGTGCCAGCAGTGAAGCTGCCCGGGGGAATCAGCCCCAGCATTTT
CASSEAARGNQPQHF
>.|TRBV6-5|TRBJ2-5|TRBD1
TGTGCCAGCAGTCATTCGATTAAGGGACAGAAAGAGACCCAGTACTTC
CASSHSIKGQKETQYF
>many|TRBV24-1|TRBJ2-1|.
TGTGCCACCAGTGAAGAATACAATGAGCAGTTCTTC
CATSEEYNEQFF
>.|TRBV7-6|TRBJ2-7|.
TGTGCCAGCAGCTTAGCCGGTGTCTCGACCTACGAGCAGTACTTC
CASSLAGVSTYEQYF
>few|TRBV6-1|TRBJ2-3|.
TGTGCCAGCAGGGACGGTCGCCCTGGGGATACGCAGTATTTT
CASRDGRPGDTQYF
>.|TRBV7-8|TRBJ1-1|.
TGTGCCAGCAGCTTTTATAGAGGCGGCAGGACGAACACTGAAGCTTTCTTT
CASSFYRGGRTNTEAFF
>.|TRBV25-1|TRBJ2-5|TRBD2
TGTGCCAGCAGTGAATGGGGGACTAGCCCGCAAGAGACCCAGTACTTC
CASSEWGTSPQETQYF
>few|TRBV19|TRBJ2-1|.
TGTGCCAGTAGTATAGGGTGGCAGGGGCTCTACAATGAGCAGTTCTTC
CASSIGWQGLYNEQFF
>few|TRBV29-1|TRBJ2-5|.
TGCAGCGTTGAAGTAATACGAGGGGGAGAGACCCAGTACTTC
CSVEVIRGGETQYF
>.|TRBV12-3/TRBV12-4|TRBJ1-6|.
TGTGCCAGCGGGGTGAGGGGCAGTTCACCCCTCCACTTT
CASGVRGSSPLHF
>few|TRBV12-3/TRBV12-4|TRBJ1-2|.
TGTGCCAGCAGTTTAGTGGGGAAGGTGAACTATGGCTACACCTTC
CASSLVGKVNYGYTF
>.|TRBV25-1|TRBJ2-7|.
TGTGCCAGCAGTGCTTACTACGAGCAGTACTTC
CASSAYYEQYF
>few|TRBV5-6|TRBJ2-1|.
TGTGCCAGCAGCTTCGAGGGGTTAGCGTCCTACAATGAGCAGTTCTTC
CASSFEGLASYNEQFF
>few|TRBV3-1|TRBJ1-1|.
TGTGCCAGCAGCCACAACCAGGGGGAAGCTTTCTTT
CASSHNQGEAFF
>.|TRBV12-5|TRBJ2-2|.
TGTGCTAGTGGTTTGCGGGCCGGGGAGCTGTTTTTT
CASGLRAGELFF